What follows is one T cell receptor (beta chain) and its context. The data were obtained in a study of blood T cell repertoires in COVID-19. Study details: There were acute and convalescent COVID-19 samples, and they came from the United States, Italy and Spain. T cells, B-cell-depleted T cells, or PBMCs supplied cDNA or gDNA.

In the original analysis: Estimation of nucleated cell counts relied on the amplification of reference gene primers. The table came from immunoSEQ multiplex PCR; TCRdb's copy has only in-frame clones and leaves some out. That table supplies the V and J calls and clone size; D and trimming were determined from the DNA. The table shows some 120,000 clones, with approximately 81% occurring only once. This CDR3 contains 18 residues. J was trimmed by 0 bases and V by 4 bases; bases with no gene match: 12. Looked up from germline, CDR1 is PRHDT and CDR2 is FYEKMQ (reference sequence). The specimen sequenced was peripheral blood. V is TRBV13 and J is TRBJ2-7; TRBD2 aligns across 10 bases. The sequence derives from a man in his forties with active or convalescent COVID-19. CDR3 bases: TGTGCCAGCAGCTCTTATAGCGGGGGGCCGATGAGCTCCTACGAGCAGTACTTC. Amino acid sequence: CASSSYSGGPMSSYEQYF.